Below, 21 T cell receptor beta chains from the same sample are listed, as sequenced in a study of cytomegalovirus exposure and HLA in healthy donors. Use of 60 Vbeta and 13 Jbeta primers characterized the PCR. Repertoires were generated with immunoSEQ multiplex PCR, while TCRdb's copy carries only in-frame clones and drops some. The top ten hold 1.2% to 1.5% of the sample, which has about 180,000 clones, 70% to 80% seen once. The sequenced sample was PBMCs. These receptors were obtained from a woman in her twenties or thirties in good health and CMV-seropositive.

The V and J genes are TRBV27 and TRBJ1-1, with TRBD1 as a possible D gene (6 bases). This CDR3 contains 16 residues. Germline V CDR1 and CDR2: MNHEY, SMNVEV (reference sequence). V was trimmed by 5 bases and J by 3 bases, leaving 19 bases between them. CDR3 nucleotides: TGTGCCAGCAGTACAGCCTCAGGGGAATGGTACACTGAAGCTTTCTTT. Its translation: CASSTASGEWYTEAFF.

This clone appeared a few times. The V call is TRBV27, the J call TRBJ2-3; 13 bases are a match to TRBD2. The germline gives CDR1 MNHEY, CDR2 SMNVEV (reference sequence). The length of the CDR3 is 15 residues. V dropped 5 bases and J dropped 6; count of bases not matched to a gene: 5. The CDR3 DNA reads as TGTGCCAGCAGTACCCAGGGACTAGCGGGGGATACGCAGTATTTT. It encodes CASSTQGLAGDTQYF.

V and J are TRBV10-3 and TRBJ1-2; 9 nucleotides agree with TRBD1. CDR3 length: 12 residues. Germline values: CDR1 ENHRY, CDR2 SYGVKD. The V and J ends lost 10 bases and 4 bases, in that order; junction bases with no gene match: 4. CDR3 region: CASTGGSYGYTF. In nucleotides, the CDR3 is TGTGCCAGTACAGGGGGCAGCTATGGCTACACCTTC.

This clone has a handful of counts. The chain couples TRBV30 to TRBJ1-2; D is unresolved. This CDR3 has 13 residues. The V end lost 0 bases, the J end lost 6 bases, and 11 bases lay between the germline ends. The germline V gene encodes CDR1 GTSNPN and CDR2 SVGIG (reference sequence). Here the CDR3 DNA reads TGTGCCTGGAGTGTGGCGGGGAGTAATGGCTACACCTTC. Its protein product is CAWSVAGSNGYTF.

The V and J genes are TRBV9 and TRBJ2-7; D not resolved. Between the trimmed V and J ends, which lost 0 bases and 5 bases, there was a span of 12 bases. This CDR3 contains 14 residues. Germline CDR1 and CDR2: SGDLS and YYNGEE. CDR3 DNA: TGTGCCAGCAGCGTAGATCCCGGTTTGGACGAGCAGTACTTC. Residues: CASSVDPGLDEQYF.

This rearrangement joins TRBV27 to TRBJ2-7; TRBD1 agrees at 7 bases. This CDR3 is built from 11 residues. The trim removed 4 bases at V and 7 bases at J, leaving 1 base unmatched. Germline V gene lookup returns CDR1 MNHEY and CDR2 SMNVEV (reference sequence). Written as DNA, the CDR3 is TGTGCCAGCAGTTCACAGGGGGAGCAGTACTTC. It specifies CASSSQGEQYF.

V and J are TRBV11-3 and TRBJ1-1; D perhaps matches TRBD1 (5 bases). The V and J ends lost 3 bases and 0 bases respectively, with 5 bases between them. Germline V lookup: CDR1 SGHNT, CDR2 YENEEA. The CDR3 is 13 amino acids. The CDR3 sequence is CASSLTVNTEAFF. Written as DNA, the CDR3 is TGTGCCAGCAGCTTGACAGTGAACACTGAAGCTTTCTTT.

This clone was picked up a small number of times. The rearrangement joins TRBV28 to TRBJ1-5; 7 bases line up with TRBD1. V gave up 5 bases and J gave up 4 bases; unmatched junction bases: 5. Germline values: CDR1 MDHEN, CDR2 SYDVKM. The CDR3 extends over 14 amino acids. CDR3 sequence: CASSPRQGNQPQHF. CDR3 nucleotide sequence: TGTGCCAGCAGTCCTCGACAGGGTAATCAGCCCCAGCATTTT.

The J gene is TRBJ1-5, the V gene TRBV5-6; 10 nucleotides match TRBD1. Unmatched junction bases numbered 2, after V lost 2 bases and J lost 3 bases. The germline gives CDR1 SGHDT, CDR2 YYEEEE. The CDR3 extends over 15 amino acids. As DNA, the CDR3 is TGTGCCAGCAGCTTCGGGACAGGGGTCAATCAGCCCCAGCATTTT. It translates to CASSFGTGVNQPQHF.

The V and J genes are TRBV30 and TRBJ2-5, with a weak D call TRBD2 (6 bases). Trimming took off 4 bases at V and 2 bases at J, with 14 bases between the two ends. This CDR3 is 14 amino acids long. Germline V gene sequence: CDR1 GTSNPN, CDR2 SVGIG (reference sequence). This CDR3 is CAWNSPGTQETQYF. The CDR3 DNA is TGTGCCTGGAATTCCCCCGGGACTCAAGAGACCCAGTACTTC.

The chain is built from TRBV6-5 and TRBJ1-1, with TRBD1 as a possible D gene (5 bases). The CDR3 has 14 amino acids. Trimming cost V 2 bases and J 1 base, with 8 bases left between them. CDR1 and CDR2 (germline): MNHEY, SVGAGI. CDR3 region: CASSYDRQNTEAFF. The CDR3 DNA reads TGTGCCAGCAGTTACGACAGACAGAACACTGAAGCTTTCTTT.

The chain joins TRBV4-1 to TRBJ1-4; D call uncertain. Germline loops: CDR1 MGHRA, CDR2 YSYEKL. CDR3 length equals 14 residues. V was shortened by 0 bases and J by 4 bases, with 6 bases between the two germline ends. In DNA form, the CDR3 reads TGCGCCAGCAGCCAAGATGGCAGTAATGAAAAACTGTTTTTT. Encoded protein: CASSQDGSNEKLFF.

The chain couples TRBV30 to TRBJ1-4; no clear D gene. V dropped 3 bases and J dropped 12 bases, with 11 bases sitting between them. The germline gives CDR1 GTSNPN, CDR2 SVGIG (reference sequence). There are 11 residues in the CDR3. The CDR3 loop is CAWSAYEELFF. The CDR3 coding sequence is TGTGCCTGGAGCGCGTATGAGGAACTGTTTTTT. Variable domain in full (rest from reference TRBV30 and TRBJ1-4): SQTIHQWPATLVQPVGSPLSLECTVEGTSNPNLYWYRQAAGRGLQLLFYSVGIGQISSEVPQNLSASRPQDRQFILSSKKLLLSDSGFYLCAWSAYEELFFGSGTQLSVL.

The rearrangement joins TRBV6-1 to TRBJ2-5, with D maybe TRBD2 (5 bases). Germline CDR1 MNHNS, CDR2 SASEGT. CDR3 size: 15 residues. Deletions cut 5 bases from V and 1 base from J, with 14 bases between. The CDR3 here is CASSPGSVAQETQYF. The CDR3 region has the DNA TGTGCCAGCAGTCCGGGATCAGTAGCCCAAGAGACCCAGTACTTC.

The count of this clone is one. J is TRBJ2-2 and V is TRBV11-3; possibly TRBD2 for D (5 bases). CDR1 is SGHNT, CDR2 YENEEA, per germline. CDR3 size: 14 residues. V gave up 9 bases and J gave up 4 bases, with 15 bases separating them. The CDR3 coding sequence is TGTGCCAGTTTAGCGCAGGCAGGCACCGGGGAGCTGTTTTTT. It is translated as CASLAQAGTGELFF.

This clone was observed a single time. The chain's CDR3 is CASSGGQTTEAFF. CDR3 nucleotides: TGTGCCAGCAGTGGGGGGCAGACCACTGAAGCTTTCTTT. J is TRBJ1-1 and V is TRBV2; tentatively, D is TRBD1 (6 bases). CDR1 SNHLY and CDR2 FYNNEI come from the germline V gene. CDR3 length equals 13 residues. Between the trimmed V and J ends, which lost 4 bases and 4 bases, there was a span of 10 bases. Full variable domain (outside the CDR3, taken from reference TRBV2 and TRBJ1-1): EPEVTQTPSHQVTQMGQEVILRCVPISNHLYFYWYRQILGQKVEFLVSFYNNEISEKSEIFDDQFSVERPDGSNFTLKIRSTKLEDSAMYFCASSGGQTTEAFFGQGTRLTVV.

The chain has TRBV7-9 and TRBJ2-7; D not certain. From germline, CDR1 is SEHNR and CDR2 FQNEAQ (reference sequence). The CDR3 contains 12 residues. Trimming shortened V by 5 bases and J by 0 bases, and 5 bases separated the two germline ends. Here the CDR3 reads CASSQSSYEQYF. DNA for the CDR3: TGTGCCAGCAGCCAATCCTCCTACGAGCAGTACTTC.

The chain has TRBV19 and TRBJ1-4, with TRBD1 as a possible D gene (5 bases). The germline V gene encodes CDR1 LNHDA and CDR2 SQIVND (reference sequence). The CDR3 spans 14 residues. Trimming stripped 3 bases from V and 8 bases from J, with 13 bases between. The CDR3 sequence: CASSIQGPREKLFF. The DNA of the CDR3 is TGTGCCAGTAGTATCCAGGGCCCTAGAGAAAAACTGTTTTTT.

The rearrangement joins TRBV28 to TRBJ1-5; no clear D gene. Deletions cut 3 bases from V and 1 base from J, with 7 bases between. From germline, CDR1 is MDHEN and CDR2 SYDVKM. This CDR3 region has 14 residues. The DNA for the CDR3 is TGTGCCAGCAGTTTCGACGGGAGCAATCAGCCCCAGCATTTT. Translated, it gives CASSFDGSNQPQHF.

This clone showed up just once. J is TRBJ2-1 and V is TRBV7-9; 8 bases match TRBD2. V lost 7 bases to trimming and J lost 0 bases; unmatched junction nucleotides: 2. Germline assignment: CDR1 SEHNR and CDR2 FQNEAQ (reference sequence). This CDR3 region has 14 residues. The CDR3 nucleotides read TGTGCCAGCACGGGGACTAGCTCCTACAATGAGCAGTTCTTC. Encoded protein: CASTGTSSYNEQFF.

V gene TRBV11-3 combines with J gene TRBJ2-3, with D possibly TRBD2 on 7 matching bases. Trimming pared 9 bases from V and 1 base from J, leaving 17 bases between. This CDR3 is 15 amino acids long. Germline assignment: CDR1 SGHNT and CDR2 YENEEA. The CDR3 region is CASIKGGDRTDTQYF. CDR3 in DNA: TGTGCCAGTATCAAGGGGGGGGACCGCACAGATACGCAGTATTTT.